The rows below give T cell receptor beta chains drawn from one sample of a study of OX40 agonist ivuxolimab in advanced cancers. Using immunoSEQ multiplex PCR, the repertoire was profiled, and TCRdb retains in-frame clones only, with some absent. The sample contains about 67,000 clones, more than 75% of which appear only once. The material sequenced was CD4+ or CD8+ T cells sorted from blood, taken in a trial of the OX40 agonist ivuxolimab. These receptors were collected from an adult with an advanced solid tumor such as melanoma, head and neck, liver or kidney cancer. Each CDR3 is given with its conserved first and last residue. The D gene is left open where the match is weak. Some rows mark clone size as missing; the rest say once, few, many or name a class of expanded clone.

>TRBV5-4|TRBJ2-1|TRBD1|.|16
CASSSQQGEPYNEQFF
TGTGCCAGCAGCTCCCAACAGGGGGAACCCTACAATGAGCAGTTCTTC
>TRBV9|TRBJ2-7|TRBD2|.|16
CASSERGSGSADEQYF
TGTGCCAGCAGCGAGAGGGGGAGCGGGAGCGCCGACGAGCAGTACTTC
>TRBV7-9|TRBJ2-3|TRBD2|.|17
CASTQRGSGRHVNTQYF
TGTGCCAGCACCCAGCGGGGGTCGGGGAGGCACGTGAATACGCAGTATTTT
>TRBV6-6|TRBJ1-4|.|.|13
CASNNPREEKLFF
TGTGCCAGCAACAATCCGCGGGAAGAAAAACTGTTTTTT
>TRBV6-5|TRBJ1-5|TRBD1|.|15
CASSRQQGTPQPQHF
TGTGCCAGCAGTCGACAACAGGGGACCCCTCAGCCCCAGCATTTT
>TRBV5-1|TRBJ1-1|TRBD1|once|13
CASSLTGGTEAFF
TGCGCCAGCAGCTTGACAGGGGGCACTGAAGCTTTCTTT
>TRBV5-1|TRBJ1-3|.|.|16
CASSITGVSSGNTIYF
TGCGCCAGCAGCATTACGGGGGTCTCCTCTGGAAACACCATATATTTT
>TRBV27|TRBJ2-1|TRBD2|.|18
CASNIRTSGGVAYNEQFF
TGTGCCAGCAATATTAGGACTAGCGGGGGGGTAGCCTACAATGAGCAGTTCTTC
>TRBV7-6|TRBJ1-2|.|.|15
CASSLSSGRVYGYTF
TGTGCCAGCAGCTTAAGCTCAGGGCGAGTCTATGGCTACACCTTC
>TRBV28|TRBJ2-7|TRBD2|.|16
CASMAQRASGRYEQYF
TGTGCCAGCATGGCCCAGCGCGCTAGCGGGAGGTACGAGCAGTACTTC
>TRBV6-6|TRBJ2-7|.|.|12
CASSDGLGGANF
TGTGCCAGCAGTGACGGATTGGGCGGGGCCAACTTC
>TRBV6-5|TRBJ2-1|TRBD1|.|13
CATSGTEYNEQFF
TGTGCCACTTCCGGGACAGAATACAATGAGCAGTTCTTC
>TRBV7-8|TRBJ2-2|.|.|12
CASSSQYRELFF
TGTGCCAGCAGCTCTCAGTATCGGGAGCTGTTTTTT
>TRBV2|TRBJ2-3|TRBD1|.|15
CASSGGTGGKGTQYF
TGTGCCAGCAGTGGGGGGACAGGGGGCAAGGGTACGCAGTATTTT
>TRBV28|TRBJ1-5|.|.|16
CASIKNRAPNNQPQHF
TGTGCCAGCATCAAGAACCGGGCACCCAACAATCAGCCCCAGCATTTT
>TRBV18|TRBJ1-5|TRBD1|.|19
CASSPAYSPGQGAGQPQHF
TGTGCCAGCTCACCGGCTTACTCCCCCGGACAGGGGGCAGGACAGCCCCAGCATTTT
>TRBV7-9|TRBJ2-2|.|.|15
CASSLPGLNTGELFF
TGTGCCAGCAGCTTACCGGGACTGAACACCGGGGAGCTGTTTTTT
>TRBV7-3|TRBJ1-1|.|.|13
CASSLTEGAEAFF
TGTGCCAGCAGCTTAACAGAGGGTGCTGAAGCTTTCTTT
>TRBV10-1|TRBJ2-1|TRBD2|.|17
CASSESVLAASYNEQFF
TGCGCCAGCAGTGAGTCGGTACTAGCGGCCTCCTACAATGAGCAGTTCTTC
>TRBV4-1|TRBJ2-3|.|once|17
CASSQEWTLPSTDTQYF
TGCGCCAGCAGCCAAGAGTGGACTCTCCCTAGCACAGATACGCAGTATTTT
>TRBV6-5|TRBJ2-6|.|.|15
CASRSGSSGANVLTF
TGTGCCAGCAGATCAGGGAGCTCTGGGGCCAACGTCCTGACTTTC
>TRBV7-9|TRBJ1-1|.|.|13
CASSAGGNTEAFF
TGTGCCAGCAGCGCTGGAGGGAACACTGAAGCTTTCTTT
>TRBV28|TRBJ1-4|TRBD1|few|14
CASSRNRGIEKLFF
TGTGCCAGCAGTCGGAACAGGGGTATTGAAAAACTGTTTTTT
>TRBV4-1|TRBJ1-1|.|.|15
CASSQAWRESTEAFF
TGCGCCAGCAGCCAGGCCTGGCGGGAGAGCACTGAAGCTTTCTTT
>TRBV15|TRBJ2-3|.|once|15
CATSRDRRSTGTQYF
TGTGCCACCAGCAGAGATCGGAGGAGCACAGGTACGCAGTATTTT
>TRBV9|TRBJ2-1|.|.|13
CASNLDGYNEQFF
TGTGCCAGCAACCTAGACGGCTACAATGAGCAGTTCTTC
>TRBV10-2|TRBJ1-1|.|.|17
CASSESGGAGGDTEAFF
TGCGCCAGCAGTGAGTCGGGAGGGGCGGGAGGTGACACTGAAGCTTTCTTT
>TRBV5-4|TRBJ1-1|.|.|13
CASSSWGVTEAFF
TGTGCCAGCAGCTCTTGGGGGGTGACTGAAGCTTTCTTT
>TRBV6-1|TRBJ2-7|.|.|15
CASSETNSNGYEQYF
TGTGCCAGCAGTGAGACGAACAGTAACGGCTACGAGCAGTACTTC
>TRBV6-5|TRBJ2-5|TRBD2|.|14
CASSQERGRETQYF
TGTGCCAGCAGCCAAGAGCGGGGGCGGGAGACCCAGTACTTC
>TRBV25-1|TRBJ2-3|TRBD1|.|15
CASSPGQGFSGTQYF
TGTGCCAGCAGTCCGGGACAGGGGTTTTCTGGTACGCAGTATTTT
>TRBV7-8|TRBJ2-3|.|.|16
CASSSWPPEGTDTQYF
TGTGCCAGCAGCTCCTGGCCTCCGGAGGGCACAGATACGCAGTATTTT
>TRBV6-5|TRBJ1-2|.|few|13
CASSNYGGNGYTF
TGTGCCAGCAGTAACTATGGGGGGAATGGCTACACCTTC
>TRBV5-4|TRBJ2-1|TRBD2|once|18
CASSPGGLAGVTDNEQFF
TGTGCCAGCAGTCCTGGGGGACTAGCGGGAGTCACTGACAATGAGCAGTTCTTC
>TRBV28|TRBJ1-1|.|.|11
CASRRDTEAFF
TGTGCCAGCAGACGAGACACTGAAGCTTTCTTT
>TRBV15|TRBJ1-2|.|.|13
CATSETGFNGYTF
TGTGCCACCAGCGAGACGGGATTCAACGGCTACACCTTC
>TRBV29-1|TRBJ2-7|.|.|12
CSVVLNSYEQYF
TGCAGCGTTGTCCTGAACTCCTACGAGCAGTACTTC
>TRBV10-2|TRBJ2-5|.|.|12
CASSTAQETQYF
TGCGCCAGCAGCACAGCCCAAGAGACCCAGTACTTC
>TRBV4-1|TRBJ1-3|.|.|17
CASSQGGGVRSGNTIYF
TGCGCCAGCAGCCAAGGGGGAGGGGTTCGCTCTGGAAACACCATATATTTT
>TRBV28|TRBJ1-5|.|.|12
CASSSTYQPQHF
TGTGCCAGCAGTTCAACGTATCAGCCCCAGCATTTT
>TRBV5-1|TRBJ1-1|.|.|13
CAGSPEGGSEAFF
TGCGCCGGCAGCCCGGAAGGTGGGAGTGAAGCTTTCTTT
>TRBV9|TRBJ1-5|.|.|12
CASSLGGQPQHF
TGTGCCAGCAGCCTGGGGGGTCAGCCCCAGCATTTT
>TRBV23-1|TRBJ1-1|TRBD1|.|15
CASSRTGAMNTEAFF
TGCGCCAGCAGTAGGACAGGGGCCATGAACACTGAAGCTTTCTTT
>TRBV28|TRBJ2-1|.|.|14
CASAEQGLFSGQFF
TGTGCCAGCGCCGAACAGGGACTTTTCTCTGGGCAGTTCTTC
>TRBV27|TRBJ1-2|TRBD1|.|17
CASSFSGWDRPDYGYTF
TGTGCCAGCAGTTTTTCCGGGTGGGACAGGCCGGACTATGGCTACACCTTC
>TRBV7-2|TRBJ1-6|TRBD1|.|16
CASRSGQGARNSPLHF
TGTGCCAGCAGGTCGGGACAGGGGGCACGGAATTCACCCCTCCACTTT
>TRBV6-5|TRBJ1-3|.|.|15
CASSYDGSSGNTIYF
TGTGCCAGCAGTTACGACGGGAGCTCTGGAAACACCATATATTTT
>TRBV9|TRBJ1-6|.|.|18
CASSVGQGGGGYNSPLHF
TGTGCCAGCAGCGTAGGCCAGGGAGGGGGGGGATATAATTCACCCCTCCACTTT
>TRBV19|TRBJ1-5|TRBD1|once|16
CASSMARGLFGQPQHF
TGTGCCAGTAGTATGGCCAGGGGGCTGTTCGGTCAGCCCCAGCATTTT
>TRBV10-3|TRBJ2-1|.|once|16
CAISGDKGSSYNEQFF
TGTGCCATCAGTGGTGATAAGGGTAGCTCCTACAATGAGCAGTTCTTC
>TRBV5-1|TRBJ1-1|.|.|13
CASSLRQNTEAFF
TGCGCCAGCAGCTTGAGACAGAACACTGAAGCTTTCTTT
>TRBV28|TRBJ2-1|.|.|15
CASSPSKGSYNEQFF
TGTGCCAGCTCGCCCTCTAAGGGCTCCTACAATGAGCAGTTCTTC
>TRBV4-1|TRBJ1-4|.|.|14
CASSQEDIYEKLFF
TGCGCCAGCAGCCAAGAGGACATATATGAAAAACTGTTTTTT
>TRBV30|TRBJ1-2|.|.|12
CAWSVRGYGYTF
TGTGCCTGGAGTGTACGAGGATATGGCTACACCTTC
>TRBV11-3|TRBJ2-2|.|.|15
CASSPTRGVFGELFF
TGTGCCAGCAGCCCGACTAGGGGGGTGTTCGGGGAGCTGTTTTTT
>TRBV6-6|TRBJ2-1|TRBD2|.|16
CASNGLSGGVLNEQFF
TGTGCCAGCAACGGATTGAGCGGGGGGGTCCTAAATGAGCAGTTCTTC
>TRBV6-1|TRBJ2-6|.|.|15
CASRDDSAGANVLTF
TGTGCCAGCAGGGACGACAGCGCTGGGGCCAACGTCCTGACTTTC
>TRBV27|TRBJ2-1|.|.|17
CASTKDPRRSFYNEQFF
TGTGCCAGCACCAAGGACCCTCGCCGATCCTTCTACAATGAGCAGTTCTTC
>TRBV5-4|TRBJ1-5|.|.|15
CASSLDGRGNQPQHF
TGTGCCAGCAGCTTGGATGGGCGGGGGAATCAGCCCCAGCATTTT